This is a list of T cell receptor beta chains from one sample in a study of cytotoxic CD8 clonotypes in ibrutinib-treated CLL. Using immunoSEQ multiplex PCR, the repertoire was profiled, and TCRdb retains in-frame clones only, with some absent. The table lists almost 45,000 clones, almost 70% of them singletons. This specimen was PBMCs, taken after 12 months of ibrutinib treatment. The receptors come from a human donor with chronic lymphocytic leukemia. Both conserved end residues are part of each CDR3. The D gene is left open where the match is weak. For some rows the clone size is stated as once, few or many, or as a class when expanded; others skip it.

abundance: .; d_gene: .; v_gene: TRBV7-8; j_gene: TRBJ1-4; CDR3nt: TGTGCCAGCAGCTTAACTAATGAAAAACTGTTTTTT; CDR3aa: CASSLTNEKLFF
abundance: .; d_gene: TRBD2; v_gene: TRBV7-2; j_gene: TRBJ2-1; CDR3nt: TGTGCCAGCAGCCAGTTGGGGACTAGCGGGAGAGGAGGTGAGCAGTTCTTC; CDR3aa: CASSQLGTSGRGGEQFF
abundance: .; d_gene: TRBD2; v_gene: TRBV5-4; j_gene: TRBJ2-7; CDR3nt: TGTGCCAGCAGCCCCCGGACTAGCGGGTTCGACGAGCAGTACTTC; CDR3aa: CASSPRTSGFDEQYF
abundance: .; d_gene: .; v_gene: TRBV7-9; j_gene: TRBJ2-4; CDR3nt: TGTGCCAGCAGCTTAGGGGCAGCCCTAGCCAAAAACATTCAGTACTTC; CDR3aa: CASSLGAALAKNIQYF
abundance: few; d_gene: .; v_gene: TRBV2; j_gene: TRBJ2-2; CDR3nt: TGTGCCAGCAGTTCTGAGGATTTCGGGGAGCTGTTTTTT; CDR3aa: CASSSEDFGELFF
abundance: .; d_gene: TRBD1; v_gene: TRBV7-8; j_gene: TRBJ1-5; CDR3nt: TGTGCCAGCACCCAGGGACAGGGGGTGAATCAGCCCCAGCATTTT; CDR3aa: CASTQGQGVNQPQHF
abundance: .; d_gene: .; v_gene: TRBV6-6; j_gene: TRBJ1-4; CDR3nt: TGTGCCAGCAGTCAAACGGGGGAAAAACTGTTTTTT; CDR3aa: CASSQTGEKLFF
abundance: few; d_gene: .; v_gene: TRBV2; j_gene: TRBJ2-3; CDR3nt: TGTGCCAGCAGTGAAGCGCTTCCCCAAAAGAATACGCAGTATTTT; CDR3aa: CASSEALPQKNTQYF
abundance: .; d_gene: .; v_gene: TRBV19; j_gene: TRBJ2-3; CDR3nt: TGTGCCAGTAGTATAGGAACGCGAACGCAGTATTTT; CDR3aa: CASSIGTRTQYF
abundance: .; d_gene: TRBD1; v_gene: TRBV29-1; j_gene: TRBJ1-2; CDR3nt: TGCAGCGTTGCGACAGGGCCCTATGGCTACACCTTC; CDR3aa: CSVATGPYGYTF
abundance: .; d_gene: .; v_gene: TRBV28; j_gene: TRBJ2-7; CDR3nt: TGTGCCAGCAGTTTTTCGGCCTACGAGCAGTACTTC; CDR3aa: CASSFSAYEQYF
abundance: .; d_gene: TRBD1; v_gene: TRBV28; j_gene: TRBJ2-7; CDR3nt: TGTGCCAGCAGTTCTGGGTGGGGGACAGGGGTCTACGAGCAGTACTTC; CDR3aa: CASSSGWGTGVYEQYF
abundance: .; d_gene: TRBD2; v_gene: TRBV7-8; j_gene: TRBJ2-7; CDR3nt: TGTGCCAGCAGCCCCCGGGCTAGCGGGACCTACGAGCAGTACTTC; CDR3aa: CASSPRASGTYEQYF
abundance: .; d_gene: TRBD1; v_gene: TRBV19; j_gene: TRBJ1-2; CDR3nt: TGTGCCAGTAGCCCGGGACAGCAGACAAACTATGGCTACACCTTC; CDR3aa: CASSPGQQTNYGYTF
abundance: .; d_gene: .; v_gene: TRBV11-3; j_gene: TRBJ2-5; CDR3nt: TGTGCCAGCAGCTTTGGGGCGATGGAGGAGACCCAGTACTTC; CDR3aa: CASSFGAMEETQYF
abundance: .; d_gene: .; v_gene: TRBV4-2; j_gene: TRBJ2-2; CDR3nt: TGTGCCAGCAGCCAAGCGGACGCGAACACCGGGGAGCTGTTTTTT; CDR3aa: CASSQADANTGELFF
abundance: few; d_gene: .; v_gene: TRBV10-1; j_gene: TRBJ2-7; CDR3nt: TGCGCCCGCCGGACGGTCGCCGCCTACGAGCAGTACTTC; CDR3aa: CARRTVAAYEQYF
abundance: .; d_gene: TRBD1; v_gene: TRBV9; j_gene: TRBJ2-7; CDR3nt: TGTGCCAGCCAGCAGGAGGGACAGGCAACCTACGAGCAGTACTTC; CDR3aa: CASQQEGQATYEQYF
abundance: once; d_gene: TRBD2; v_gene: TRBV4-3; j_gene: TRBJ2-6; CDR3nt: TGCGCCAGCAGCCCCAGACAGAGCCTTCTTTTAGCGGGTCCCTCTGGGGCCAACGTCCTGACTTTC; CDR3aa: CASSPRQSLLLAGPSGANVLTF
abundance: .; d_gene: .; v_gene: TRBV5-1; j_gene: TRBJ2-7; CDR3nt: TGCGCCAGCAGCTTGGGGGGCGGGACGAGCTCCTACGAGCAGTACTTC; CDR3aa: CASSLGGGTSSYEQYF
abundance: .; d_gene: .; v_gene: TRBV20-1; j_gene: TRBJ2-1; CDR3nt: TGCAGTGCTAGAAGAGAGTATGAGCAGTTCTTC; CDR3aa: CSARREYEQFF
abundance: .; d_gene: TRBD1; v_gene: TRBV19; j_gene: TRBJ2-6; CDR3nt: TGTGCCAGTAGTATGAGGACAGGGTCTGGGGCCAACGTCCTGACTTTC; CDR3aa: CASSMRTGSGANVLTF